This T cell receptor (beta chain) was sequenced during a study of cytomegalovirus exposure and HLA in healthy donors. Study in general: About 82 million unique TCRs from HLA-typed donors were held in an early release of data. Of around 400 genotyped donors, 81% grouped in the Caucasian-associated ancestry cluster. Study-wide results and limits: Later analysis suggested most CMV-associated TCR beta chains were HLA-restricted. Reportedly, a later analysis found an Asian-associated ancestry cluster had fewer N-insertions than the roughly 700-donor mean.

Primers: 60 Vbeta forward and 13 Jbeta reverse. This table comes from immunoSEQ multiplex PCR, and its TCRdb copy is limited to in-frame clones, with some not included. This sample has 100,000 or so clones, with 77% found just once. In the case of this clone: No antigen is known for it.

This CDR3 is built from 18 residues. CDR1 is LGHNA, CDR2 YNFKEQ, per germline. The V segment lost 0 bases and the J segment 5 bases; nucleotides outside the gene matches: 10. The chain links TRBV4-2 to TRBJ2-5; 12 bases map to TRBD2. This TCR was sampled from a man aged 40-55 years in good health and CMV-seropositive. Sequenced material: PBMCs. CDR3 loop: CASSQDRASGGERETQYF. The CDR3 DNA follows: TGTGCCAGCAGCCAAGATAGGGCTAGCGGGGGGGAGAGGGAGACCCAGTACTTC.